A selection of T cell receptor beta chains follows, all from one sample in a study of T cell responses to AZD1222 COVID-19 vaccine. The repertoire was sequenced with immunoSEQ multiplex PCR; TCRdb's copy has only in-frame clones and lacks some. The sample includes 110,000 or so clones, about 91% of them seen just once. The specimen comprised peripheral blood, sampled 28 days after the second AZD1222 dose. The receptors come from an adult who received the AZD1222 COVID-19 vaccine. Each CDR3 is given with its conserved first and last residue. Each record gives: CDR3 DNA, CDR3 protein, J gene, D gene, V gene, CDR3 length, clone size. A D gene is named only where the DNA matches it firmly. For some rows the clone size is stated as once, few or many, or as a class when expanded; others skip it.

TGTGCCAGCAGCTTTACGGAAGCCCGAAACACCATATATTTT CASSFTEARNTIYF TRBJ1-3 - TRBV7-9 14 -
TGTGCCAGCAGTTTATGGGGTCAGTCTGGCGCAGATACGCAGTATTTT CASSLWGQSGADTQYF TRBJ2-3 - TRBV27 16 -
TGTGCCAGCAGCATACAGGGGATCACTGAAGCTTTCTTT CASSIQGITEAFF TRBJ1-1 TRBD1 TRBV12-3/TRBV12-4 13 -
TGTGCCAGCAGCCTCGCGGTGGCAGGGGATGGCTACACCTTC CASSLAVAGDGYTF TRBJ1-2 - TRBV7-8 14 -
TGTGCCAGCAGCTTAGCGCGGGGACAACAGGAAGCTTTCTTT CASSLARGQQEAFF TRBJ1-1 - TRBV7-2 14 -
TGCGCCAGCAGCTCGGGGACCCCTGGAAACACCATATATTTT CASSSGTPGNTIYF TRBJ1-3 - TRBV5-1 14 -
TGTGCCAGCAGGCTCAGCTCGGCGAGTGAAGCTTTCTTT CASRLSSASEAFF TRBJ1-1 - TRBV7-2 13 -
TGTGCCAGCAGTTACCTACAGGGGTACACCATATATTTT CASSYLQGYTIYF TRBJ1-3 TRBD1 TRBV6-5 13 -
TGTGCCAGCAGTTTAAATCGGGGATCGGGCAGGGGCAATGAGCAGTTCTTC CASSLNRGSGRGNEQFF TRBJ2-1 - TRBV27 17 -
TGTGCCATCAGTGAGGCGGGGGGCTATGGCTACACCTTC CAISEAGGYGYTF TRBJ1-2 - TRBV10-3 13 -
TGTGCCAGCAGCTATCTACGATCCTACGAGCAGTACTTC CASSYLRSYEQYF TRBJ2-7 - TRBV6-2/TRBV6-3 13 -
TGTGCCAGCAGTCGACAGGGTAATTCACCCCTCCACTTT CASSRQGNSPLHF TRBJ1-6 TRBD1 TRBV6-5 13 few
TGTGCCAGCAGCCCCGCGGGCCTCCCCTACGAGCAGTACTTC CASSPAGLPYEQYF TRBJ2-7 - TRBV11-2 14 -
TGTGCCAGCAGCTGGACAGGGGGAGAGTATGGCTACACCTTC CASSWTGGEYGYTF TRBJ1-2 TRBD1 TRBV7-2 14 -
TGTGCCAGCAGCTCAAACGCCGGGACAGGAAATGAAAAACTGTTTTTT CASSSNAGTGNEKLFF TRBJ1-4 TRBD1 TRBV5-4 16 -
TGTGCCAGCTCACCACCGGGGGGACGTAACACCGGGGAGCTGTTTTTT CASSPPGGRNTGELFF TRBJ2-2 - TRBV18 16 -
TGCGCCAGCAGCACGGGGACAGGGGGCTCGTATTTT CASSTGTGGSYF TRBJ2-3 TRBD1 TRBV5-1 12 once
TGTGCCAGCAGTGAAACTTTCAGGGTGGGCCAGCCCCAGCATTTT CASSETFRVGQPQHF TRBJ1-5 - TRBV2 15 -
TGCAGGACCCCCCGGACAGCTATAGCCAAAAACATTCAGTACTTC CRTPRTAIAKNIQYF TRBJ2-4 - TRBV29-1 15 once
TGTGCCAGCAGCACCTCCGGACAGGGTGGGGGCTACACCTTC CASSTSGQGGGYTF TRBJ1-2 TRBD1 TRBV2 14 -
TGCGCCAGCAGCTCCGGGCCGAACACCGGGGAGCTGTTTTTT CASSSGPNTGELFF TRBJ2-2 - TRBV5-1 14 -
TGCGCCAGCACCGCCGGGGGTGGCTATGGCTACACCTTC CASTAGGGYGYTF TRBJ1-2 - TRBV5-1 13 -
TGCGCCAGCAGCCTAGGGGCGTCTGCCGGATCCTATGGCTACACCTTC CASSLGASAGSYGYTF TRBJ1-2 - TRBV5-1 16 -
TGCAGTGCTAGTCCCGGGGGTGTCAGCACAGATACGCAGTATTTT CSASPGGVSTDTQYF TRBJ2-3 - TRBV20-1 15 -
TGTGCCAGCAACCAGGGGAGACGGACCGGGGAGCTGTTTTTT CASNQGRRTGELFF TRBJ2-2 - TRBV6-5 14 -
TGTGCCAGCAGCCCACGCGGTGAAAAACTGTTTTTT CASSPRGEKLFF TRBJ1-4 - TRBV28 12 -
TGTGCCAGCAGCCCACAGGGAAACGAGCAGTACTTC CASSPQGNEQYF TRBJ2-7 - TRBV7-9 12 -
TGTGCCAGCAGCTTCGTCCCCGGGGAGGGGGAGACCCAGTACTTC CASSFVPGEGETQYF TRBJ2-5 TRBD2 TRBV7-2 15 -
TGTGCCAGCAGCTTTACAGGGTTGATCTCTGGAAACACCATATATTTT CASSFTGLISGNTIYF TRBJ1-3 - TRBV7-2 16 once
TGTGCCAGTAGGGCGGGAACTTCCACTGAAGCTTTCTTT CASRAGTSTEAFF TRBJ1-1 - TRBV19 13 -
TGTGCCAGCAGATCAACGCCCGGGACAGGGGGGGGTGGCTACACCTTC CASRSTPGTGGGGYTF TRBJ1-2 TRBD1 TRBV7-6 16 once
TGTGCCAGCAGCGTAGGACGGGTTTTCTACAATGAGCAGTTCTTC CASSVGRVFYNEQFF TRBJ2-1 - TRBV9 15 -
TGCGCCAGCAGCCAAGACAGGGGCGCATTAGGTGGCTACACCTTC CASSQDRGALGGYTF TRBJ1-2 - TRBV4-3 15 once
TGTGCCAGCAGGAGGGGGGAGTACACTGAAGCTTTCTTT CASRRGEYTEAFF TRBJ1-1 - TRBV6-5 13 -
TGTGCCAGCAGCTTACTCGCGGGGGGCACAGATACGCAGTATTTT CASSLLAGGTDTQYF TRBJ2-3 TRBD2 TRBV7-9 15 -
TGTGCCAGCAGCTTAAACCCGGGCAATGAGCAGTTCTTC CASSLNPGNEQFF TRBJ2-1 - TRBV7-3 13 -
TGCGCCAGCAGCGCGGGACCGCAGAACACTGAAGCTTTCTTT CASSAGPQNTEAFF TRBJ1-1 - TRBV5-1 14 -
TGCAGCCTGAAGAGAAGACTGGGACAGCAAGAGACCCAGTACTTC CSLKRRLGQQETQYF TRBJ2-5 TRBD1 TRBV29-1 15 -
TGTGCCAGCAGCGAAGCCAGCGGGGGGGCCGGGGCAGATACGCAGTATTTT CASSEASGGAGADTQYF TRBJ2-3 TRBD2 TRBV3-1/TRBV3-2 17 -
TGTGCCAGCTCAAAGGGACAACCGGGGGCTGAAGCTTTCTTT CASSKGQPGAEAFF TRBJ1-1 - TRBV18 14 -
TGTGCCAGCAGGGGGGAGGGACTAGGCGGCAATGAGCAGTTCTTC CASRGEGLGGNEQFF TRBJ2-1 TRBD2 TRBV2 15 -
TGCGCCAGCAGCTTGATACCCACCTCCTACGAGCAGTACTTC CASSLIPTSYEQYF TRBJ2-7 - TRBV5-1 14 once
TGTGCCAGCAGTTACCGACAGGGGGCTAGCACAGATACGCAGTATTTT CASSYRQGASTDTQYF TRBJ2-3 TRBD1 TRBV6-2/TRBV6-3 16 -
TGTGCCAGCAGTTACTCGACAGCTCACTATGGCTACACCTTC CASSYSTAHYGYTF TRBJ1-2 - TRBV6-2/TRBV6-3 14 -
TGTGCCAGCAGCTTCACAGAATTCGATGAGCAGTTCTTC CASSFTEFDEQFF TRBJ2-1 - TRBV7-2 13 -
TGTGCCAGCAGCTCGGGACAGGGATACTACGAGCAGTACTTC CASSSGQGYYEQYF TRBJ2-7 TRBD1 TRBV7-9 14 -
TGCGTCCAGCAAATTGACAGACACTACGAGCAGTACTTC CVQQIDRHYEQYF TRBJ2-7 - TRBV5-1 13 few